A single sample is the source of the 11 T cell receptor beta chains below, sequenced in a study of T cell repertoires and Cas9 in healthy adults. Assay: immunoSEQ multiplex PCR; the TCRdb copy retains only in-frame clones and omits some. The sample lists over a thousand clones, around three quarters occurring once. Sequences were obtained from SpCas9-reactive Tregs (CD4+, CD25+, CD127-, CD137+, CD154-) from PBMCs; culture status not recorded. All receptors come from a human donor in good health.

This clone was counted between two and nine times. The chain has TRBV11-3 and TRBJ2-7; tentative D call: TRBD1 (6 bases). Trimming shortened V by 5 bases and J by 1 base, and 12 bases separated the two germline ends. The germline CDR1 and CDR2 sequences are SGHNT and YENEEA. CDR3 length: 14 amino acids. Here the CDR3 reads CASSHGQSSYEQYF. The DNA for the CDR3 is TGTGCCAGCAGCCACGGACAGTCGTCCTACGAGCAGTACTTC.

This clone was recorded only once. This sequence joins TRBV29-1 and TRBJ2-1; D perhaps matches TRBD1 (6 bases). CDR3 size: 12 residues. V was pared by 7 bases and J by 3 bases, with 10 bases between. Germline V gives CDR1 SQVTM, CDR2 ANQGSEA. The CDR3 sequence is CSGRDNYNEQFF. The CDR3 DNA sequence: TGCAGCGGCCGGGACAACTACAATGAGCAGTTCTTC.

Remarks on this clone: Other DNA sequences in this specimen translate into the identical CDR3. The chain joins TRBV5-1 to TRBJ1-4; weak D call: TRBD1 (5 bases). The germline V gene encodes CDR1 SGHRS and CDR2 YFSETQ. The CDR3 runs 14 residues. V was shortened by 4 bases and J by 7 bases, with 14 bases between the two germline ends. The CDR3 is CASSVGGFGEKLFF. Here the CDR3 DNA reads TGCGCCAGCAGCGTGGGGGGGTTTGGTGAAAAACTGTTTTTT.

The CDR3 DNA reads TGTGCCAGCAGCCCCGGACCAAGCCGGGGGGAGACCCAGTACTTC. Translation: CASSPGPSRGETQYF. The genes are TRBV7-7 and TRBJ2-5, with D possibly TRBD2 on 6 matching bases. Deletions cut 5 bases from V and 5 bases from J, with 18 bases between. The CDR3 covers 15 residues. The germline V gene has CDR1 SSHAT and CDR2 FNYEAQ (reference sequence).

This clone has only one observation. The CDR3 region is CASSFGQGGEQYF. CDR3 nucleotides: TGTGCCAGCAGCTTTGGACAGGGGGGGGAGCAGTACTTC. The chain couples TRBV7-3 to TRBJ2-7, with 10 bases that match TRBD1. The CDR3 has 13 amino acids. CDR1 is SGHTA, CDR2 FQGTGA, per germline. The V and J ends lost 3 bases and 7 bases, in that order; junction bases with no gene match: 3.

The V and J genes are TRBV6-5 and TRBJ1-2; TRBD1 is a possible D gene (5 bases). The germline V and J ends were trimmed by 2 bases and 5 bases, with 9 bases remaining between them. Germline CDR1 reads MNHEY; CDR2 reads SVGAGI. The CDR3 extends over 13 amino acids. This CDR3 reads CASSYTGGYGYTF. For the CDR3, the DNA is TGTGCCAGCAGTTACACCGGGGGATATGGCTACACCTTC.

This chain links TRBV11-3 with TRBJ1-6; a possible D gene is TRBD1 (5 bases). The CDR3 is 14 residues long. The V end was cut by 5 bases, the J end by 7 bases, with 12 bases between. In germline, CDR1 is SGHNT, CDR2 YENEEA. The CDR3 reads CASSIRQINSPLHF. The CDR3 nucleotides read TGTGCCAGCAGCATACGACAGATAAATTCACCCCTCCACTTT.

The chain has TRBV5-4 and TRBJ1-2; D is ambiguous. V shed 7 bases and J shed 4 bases, with 20 bases lying between them. The CDR3 covers 15 residues. Germline loops: CDR1 SGHNT, CDR2 YYREEE (reference sequence). The CDR3 sequence: CASLPLSRKTYGYTF. The CDR3 DNA reads as TGTGCCAGCCTCCCCCTCTCGCGAAAGACCTATGGCTACACCTTC.

This chain links TRBV19 with TRBJ1-5; the D gene is possibly TRBD1 (6 bases). Germline CDR1 and CDR2: LNHDA and SQIVND (reference sequence). V lost 7 bases, J lost 4 bases, and 17 bases lay in between. CDR3 length equals 15 residues. In nucleotides, the CDR3 is TGTGCCAGTACCCGAAGGCCGGACAGAAATCAGCCCCAGCATTTT. It codes for CASTRRPDRNQPQHF.

The sample holds a few counts of this clone. The DNA of the CDR3 is TGTGCCAGCAGCCTTGGGACAGTCTACGAGCAGTACTTC. Its translation: CASSLGTVYEQYF. The rearrangement uses TRBV14 and TRBJ2-7; 7 positions agree with TRBD1. The CDR3 contains 13 residues. CDR1 and CDR2 (germline): SGHDN, FVKESK. The trim removed 4 bases at V and 3 bases at J, leaving 3 bases unmatched.

This clone has only one observation. The gene calls are TRBV2 and TRBJ2-5; D might be TRBD1 or TRBD2, each matching 5 bases. Germline CDR1 and CDR2: SNHLY and FYNNEI. The CDR3 runs to 16 residues. Trimming took off 3 bases at V and 5 bases at J, with 19 bases between the two ends. CDR3 bases: TGTGCCAGCAGTGAGAGGGGAGTCCCACCCAGGGAGACCCAGTACTTC. Its translation: CASSERGVPPRETQYF.